Listed below are T cell receptor beta chains from one sample, sequenced in a study of post-analysis software for immune sequencing data. TCRdb ran MiXCR on the PCR reads and lists one entry per CDR3 protein. The sample holds hundreds of thousands of distinct CDR3 sequences, around 27% seen once. The sequenced sample was blood. The receptors shown here come from a girl between 5 and 17 years old with multiple sclerosis. Each CDR3 is given with its conserved first and last residue. A D gene is named only where the DNA matches it firmly. The size of a clone is reported for some rows only, either as once, few or many, or as a class for expanded clones.

j_call clone_size v_call d_call cdr3_length cdr3_aa cdr3_nt
TRBJ1-5 few TRBV20-1 NA 13 CSARDYGYQPQHF TGCAGTGCTAGAGATTATGGGTATCAGCCCCAGCATTTT
TRBJ2-4 NA TRBV5-1 TRBD2 15 CASSLGTSGGDIQYF TGCGCCAGCAGCTTGGGCACCTCGGGAGGGGACATTCAGTACTTC
TRBJ2-1 NA TRBV6-5 NA 11 CVSSYQYEQFF TGTGTCAGCAGTTACCAGTATGAGCAGTTCTTC
TRBJ2-1 few TRBV20-1 TRBD2 17 CSARDPLAGGHTREQFF TGCAGTGCTAGAGATCCCCTAGCGGGAGGGCATACCCGTGAGCAGTTCTTC
TRBJ1-2 few TRBV9 NA 15 CASSVEWRRAAGYTF TGTGCCAGCAGCGTAGAATGGAGAAGGGCTGCTGGCTACACCTTC
TRBJ2-1 NA TRBV5-5 NA 18 CASSRGPFGGTSYNEQFF TGTGCCAGCAGCCGCGGGCCATTTGGCGGGACCTCCTACAATGAGCAGTTCTTC
TRBJ2-1 NA TRBV28 NA 16 CASRTRGGPTYNEQFF TGTGCCAGCCGAACCAGGGGGGGGCCCACCTACAATGAGCAGTTCTTC
TRBJ2-3 many TRBV10-3 NA 15 CAIKLAGLGTDTQYF TGTGCCATCAAACTGGCGGGGCTTGGCACAGATACGCAGTATTTT
TRBJ1-4 few TRBV7-2 NA 14 CASSPTGRGEKLFF TGTGCCAGCAGCCCCACCGGGAGAGGTGAAAAACTGTTTTTT
TRBJ2-3 NA TRBV10-3 TRBD2 15 CAISDGVAGADTQYF TGTGCCATCAGTGACGGGGTAGCGGGAGCGGATACGCAGTATTTT
TRBJ2-7 few TRBV7-2 NA 16 CASSPGQGGGLYEQYF TGTGCCAGCAGCCCGGGGCAAGGGGGGGGTCTTTACGAGCAGTACTTC
TRBJ2-4 NA TRBV7-9 TRBD1 16 CAGSSRDSKYLNIQYF TGTGCCGGCAGCTCCCGGGACAGTAAATACCTAAACATTCAGTACTTC
TRBJ2-1 NA TRBV7-2 NA 13 CASSLVIVGEQFF TGTGCCAGCAGCTTAGTGATAGTCGGTGAGCAGTTCTTC
TRBJ2-5 few TRBV20-1 TRBD1 15 CSAMTGGAVEETQYF TGCAGTGCCATGACAGGGGGCGCGGTTGAGGAGACCCAGTACTTC
TRBJ2-3 NA TRBV7-2 NA 16 CASSLAGARSTDTQYF TGTGCCAGCAGCTTAGCGGGAGCGAGAAGCACAGATACGCAGTATTTT
TRBJ1-3 NA TRBV14 NA 15 CASSQFRGTGNTIYF TGTGCCAGCAGCCAATTCCGGGGGACTGGAAACACCATATATTTT
TRBJ2-3 NA TRBV29-1 NA 12 CSGGRGEDTQYF TGCAGCGGGGGGCGAGGAGAAGATACGCAGTATTTT
TRBJ2-2 NA TRBV5-1 NA 15 CASSLADGNTGELFF TGCGCCAGCAGCTTGGCGGACGGAAACACCGGGGAGCTGTTTTTT
TRBJ1-2 few TRBV4-1 NA 15 CASKRDKGDSGGYTF TGCGCCAGCAAGAGGGATAAGGGGGATTCGGGCGGCTACACCTTC
TRBJ2-1 few TRBV6-5 NA 15 CASSYSAYGDNEQFF TGTGCCAGCAGTTACTCGGCCTACGGAGACAATGAGCAGTTCTTC
TRBJ1-5 once TRBV27 NA 13 CVSSNRVEKPQHF TGTGTCAGCTCGAACAGGGTGGAAAAGCCCCAGCATTTT
TRBJ1-2 NA TRBV12-3/TRBV12-4 NA 16 CASTSLSGRDNYGYTF TGTGCCAGCACCTCCCTGTCGGGCAGGGATAACTATGGCTACACCTTC
TRBJ1-2 few TRBV20-1 NA 14 CSASSAKSNYGYTF TGCAGTGCTAGTTCCGCTAAATCTAACTATGGCTACACCTTC
TRBJ2-4 few TRBV4-1 NA 15 CASSQGPSPKNIQYF TGCGCCAGCAGCCAAGGCCCTAGCCCCAAAAACATTCAGTACTTC
TRBJ2-5 few TRBV7-2 NA 13 CASSLGGAQTQYF TGTGCCAGCAGCTTAGGTGGAGCGCAGACCCAGTACTTC
TRBJ2-1 NA TRBV28 TRBD1 15 CASKGGTGVYNEQFF TGTGCCAGCAAAGGCGGGACAGGGGTGTACAATGAGCAGTTCTTC
TRBJ1-2 NA TRBV13 NA 16 CASSSPQGSANYGYTF TGTGCCAGCAGCTCCCCACAGGGATCGGCTAACTATGGCTACACCTTC
TRBJ2-1 NA TRBV20-1 NA 14 CSAKNTRTYNEQFF TGCAGTGCTAAGAACACCCGGACCTACAATGAGCAGTTCTTC
TRBJ2-3 NA TRBV20-1 TRBD1 16 CSASDSTGGIVDTQYF TGCAGTGCTAGTGATTCCACAGGGGGTATTGTAGATACGCAGTATTTT
TRBJ2-2 NA TRBV20-1 TRBD2 14 CSATSGRGTGELFF TGCAGTGCTACTAGCGGGAGGGGCACCGGGGAGCTGTTTTTT
TRBJ2-4 NA TRBV4-3 NA 16 CASSPSGGLAKNIQYF TGCGCCAGCAGCCCCTCCGGGGGCCTAGCCAAAAACATTCAGTACTTC
TRBJ2-4 NA TRBV3-1 TRBD1 16 CASSQVGDRSKNIQYF TGTGCCAGCAGCCAAGTGGGGGACAGGTCCAAAAACATTCAGTACTTC
TRBJ2-7 few TRBV20-1 TRBD1 15 CSARPPGQYPYEQYF TGCAGTGCTAGACCCCCGGGACAGTACCCCTACGAGCAGTACTTC
TRBJ2-3 NA TRBV5-1 NA 13 CASSSSVTDTQYF TGCGCCAGCAGCTCATCCGTCACAGATACGCAGTATTTT
TRBJ2-7 NA TRBV7-2 TRBD1 16 CASSLDPGQPYYEQYF TGTGCCAGCAGCTTAGATCCGGGACAGCCCTATTACGAGCAGTACTTC
TRBJ2-2 few TRBV19 TRBD1 14 CASADRGDTGELFF TGTGCCAGTGCCGACAGGGGCGACACCGGGGAGCTGTTTTTT
TRBJ2-3 NA TRBV7-9 NA 17 CASSPRRSTTRTDTQYF TGTGCCAGCAGCCCGAGACGTTCAACTACCCGCACAGATACGCAGTATTTT
TRBJ2-3 NA TRBV3-1 NA 15 CASSQAGDSLDTQYF TGTGCCAGCAGCCAAGCGGGGGACTCCTTAGATACGCAGTATTTT
TRBJ2-1 NA TRBV7-3 NA 14 CASSLSSSQETQFF TGTGCCAGCAGCCTCTCCTCCTCCCAAGAGACCCAGTTCTTC
TRBJ1-2 NA TRBV29-1 NA 14 CSVVPRVANYGYTF TGCAGCGTTGTCCCCAGGGTGGCGAACTATGGCTACACCTTC
TRBJ2-4 NA TRBV7-2 NA 14 CASSSAGTWNIQYF TGTGCCAGCAGCTCCGCGGGGACGTGGAACATTCAGTACTTC
TRBJ1-2 NA TRBV7-9 NA 15 CASSLGESVNYGYTF TGTGCCAGCAGCCTAGGGGAGTCCGTTAACTATGGCTACACCTTC